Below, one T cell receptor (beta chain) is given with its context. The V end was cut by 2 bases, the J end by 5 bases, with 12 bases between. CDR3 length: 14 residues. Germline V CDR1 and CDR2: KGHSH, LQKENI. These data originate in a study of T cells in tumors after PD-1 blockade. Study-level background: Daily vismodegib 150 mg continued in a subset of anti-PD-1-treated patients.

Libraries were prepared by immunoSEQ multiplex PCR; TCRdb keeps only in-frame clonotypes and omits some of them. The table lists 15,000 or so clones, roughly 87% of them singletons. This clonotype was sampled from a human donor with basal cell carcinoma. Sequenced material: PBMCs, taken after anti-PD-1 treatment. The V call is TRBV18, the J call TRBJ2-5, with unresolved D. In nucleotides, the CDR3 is TGTGCCAGCTCACCAGGCCGCCACGGGGAGACCCAGTACTTC. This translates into CASSPGRHGETQYF.